These T cell receptor beta chains were read from a single sample in a study of blood T cells in healthy people across ages. Using its own MiXCR run on the 5' RACE reads, TCRdb lists one record per CDR3 protein. The data show roughly 1.4 million distinct CDR3 sequences, 45% to 70% seen once. Source material: blood. These receptors all stem from a man between 18 and 29 years old in good health. The CDR3 runs from the conserved cysteine through the conserved F or W. Fields, in order: J gene, V gene, CDR3 protein.

.	TRBV6-5	CASSYRGTGNEQYF
TRBJ2-3	TRBV7-8	CASSLVSPSGGGGDTQYF
TRBJ2-4	TRBV29-1	CSVEDPETSGVIQYF
TRBJ1-2	TRBV18	CASSPTEVHGYTF
TRBJ2-7	TRBV7-9	CASSKLAGGPGSYEQYF
TRBJ2-3	TRBV29-1	CSVFPPSTDTQYF
TRBJ2-3	TRBV12-5	CASGSGQGADTQYF
TRBJ2-7	TRBV20-1	CSALRGAGGRYEQYF
TRBJ2-1	TRBV20-1	CSARDVAGSYNEQFF
TRBJ2-3	TRBV20-1	CSAYPGLYPYF
TRBJ1-2	TRBV7-9	CASSHRDGYGYTF
TRBJ1-5	TRBV6-5	CASSPRGDGDSQPQHF
TRBJ2-7	TRBV30	CAWSVHPGLSYEQYF
TRBJ2-1	TRBV14	CASSQLPPSPTSNEQFF
TRBJ2-7	TRBV5-1	CASSLTAGGSYEQYF
TRBJ1-1	TRBV11-2	CASSSSGSALLVAFF
TRBJ2-2	TRBV5-1	CASSLSSGRAGELFF
TRBJ2-5	TRBV6-1	CASSLVGRTSGEYQETQYF
TRBJ2-3	TRBV20-1	CSAPPSSTDTQYF
TRBJ2-5	TRBV3-1	CASSRRPLAGTQYF
TRBJ2-1	TRBV14	CASSSRRDSSYNEQFF
TRBJ1-5	TRBV6-6	CASRQGQPQHF
TRBJ2-2	TRBV7-9	CASSLRDRGNTGELFF
TRBJ2-7	TRBV7-2	CASSTLGGGRSNEQYF
TRBJ2-1	TRBV20-1	CSAIDSGKPTGEQFF
TRBJ2-7	TRBV27	CASSLLAGGFYEQYF
TRBJ1-2	TRBV6-5	CASSYSGGAGYTF